These T cell receptor beta chains were read from a single sample in a study of T cell responses to AZD1222 COVID-19 vaccine. Clones were sequenced by immunoSEQ multiplex PCR, and TCRdb holds only the in-frame ones, with some missing. The table lists approximately 120,000 clones, around 90% of them singletons. The source material was peripheral blood, sampled on day 0 of MenACWY control vaccination. The receptor source for this set is an adult in good health. Each CDR3 is given with its conserved first and last residue. A D gene is named only where the DNA matches it firmly. Not all rows give a size; the values are once, few, many and, for expanded clones, a class.

size,J,D,length,V,CDR3,DNA
-,TRBJ2-7,TRBD1,13,TRBV5-5,CASSFGTAAEQYF,TGTGCCAGCAGCTTTGGGACAGCCGCCGAGCAGTACTTC
-,TRBJ2-5,TRBD2,20,TRBV4-3,CASSQDLLRASGSQGETQYF,TGCGCCAGCAGCCAAGATCTTTTGAGGGCTAGCGGGAGCCAAGGGGAGACCCAGTACTTC
-,TRBJ1-2,-,15,TRBV19,CASSAWTDRDYGYTF,TGTGCCAGTAGTGCGTGGACAGACCGAGACTATGGCTACACCTTC
-,TRBJ2-6,-,18,TRBV7-8,CASSPSRRFVSGANVLTF,TGTGCCAGCAGCCCCAGCCGGCGTTTTGTGTCTGGGGCCAACGTCCTGACTTTC
-,TRBJ1-6,-,16,TRBV27,CASSFGQRVFNSPLHF,TGTGCCAGCAGTTTCGGACAGCGAGTGTTTAATTCACCCCTCCACTTT
-,TRBJ2-3,-,16,TRBV7-8,CASSLGGTGTTDTQYF,TGTGCCAGCAGCTTAGGTGGCACCGGTACCACAGATACGCAGTATTTT
-,TRBJ2-7,-,13,TRBV10-3,CAIARDGYYEQYF,TGTGCCATTGCCCGGGACGGATATTACGAGCAGTACTTC
-,TRBJ2-7,-,15,TRBV4-1,CASSQDGFSVYEQYF,TGCGCCAGCAGCCAAGACGGATTCTCAGTTTACGAGCAGTACTTC
few,TRBJ2-1,TRBD1,16,TRBV7-3,CASSLLGTGSDNEQFF,TGTGCCAGCAGCTTATTGGGGACAGGTTCCGACAATGAGCAGTTCTTC
-,TRBJ1-1,TRBD1,14,TRBV27,CASRTTGGGTEAFF,TGTGCCAGCAGAACCACAGGGGGCGGCACTGAAGCTTTCTTT
few,TRBJ1-5,-,13,TRBV5-5,CASSLTSNQPQHF,TGTGCCAGCAGCTTAACCAGCAATCAGCCCCAGCATTTT
once,TRBJ2-7,-,16,TRBV14,CASSPPYGGYSYEQYF,TGTGCCAGCAGCCCCCCCTACGGGGGCTACTCCTACGAGCAGTACTTC
-,TRBJ1-5,-,15,TRBV6-1,CASSEAPGSGQPQHF,TGTGCCAGCAGTGAAGCGCCGGGCTCAGGACAGCCCCAGCATTTT
-,TRBJ1-3,-,13,TRBV18,CASSRGTGNTIYF,TGTGCCAGCTCACGGGGTACTGGAAACACCATATATTTT
-,TRBJ2-1,-,18,TRBV27,CASLLSPPGTDTNNEQFF,TGTGCCAGCCTCTTGTCTCCTCCCGGGACTGATACTAACAATGAGCAGTTCTTC
once,TRBJ2-1,-,14,TRBV7-9,CASSLSSSYNEQFF,TGTGCCAGCAGCCTCTCAAGCTCCTACAATGAGCAGTTCTTC
-,TRBJ2-7,-,14,TRBV7-9,CASSSFQGRYEQYF,TGTGCCAGCAGCTCCTTCCAAGGTCGCTACGAGCAGTACTTC
-,TRBJ2-7,-,11,TRBV7-2,CASSLRQEQYF,TGTGCCAGCAGCTTACGCCAAGAGCAGTACTTC
-,TRBJ1-1,-,14,TRBV7-9,CASSASGTSREAFF,TGTGCCAGCAGCGCCTCTGGGACGTCTCGCGAAGCTTTCTTT
-,TRBJ2-7,-,14,TRBV7-8,CASSPVFWEYEQYF,TGTGCCAGCAGCCCCGTCTTTTGGGAGTACGAGCAGTACTTC
-,TRBJ2-3,TRBD1,17,TRBV19,CASSAPRAGQGADTQYF,TGTGCCAGTAGCGCCCCCCGGGCGGGACAGGGAGCAGATACGCAGTATTTT
-,TRBJ1-1,-,14,TRBV7-9,CASRPTGLNTEAFF,TGTGCCAGCAGGCCCACAGGGCTCAACACTGAAGCTTTCTTT
-,TRBJ2-2,-,14,TRBV10-3,CAIAVGLNTGELFF,TGTGCCATCGCGGTTGGACTTAACACCGGGGAGCTGTTTTTT
-,TRBJ2-3,TRBD2,13,TRBV2,CAGRLALTDTQYF,TGTGCCGGCAGACTAGCGTTAACAGATACGCAGTATTTT
-,TRBJ1-6,-,13,TRBV4-1,CASSQRTDSPLHF,TGCGCCAGCAGCCAAAGGACGGATTCACCCCTCCACTTT
-,TRBJ2-3,TRBD2,16,TRBV5-1,CASKKGGRAGPDTQYF,TGCGCCAGCAAAAAGGGCGGGAGAGCGGGGCCAGATACGCAGTATTTT
-,TRBJ2-3,-,14,TRBV9,CATHPAPRTDTQYF,TGTGCCACCCATCCAGCCCCACGCACAGATACGCAGTATTTT
few,TRBJ1-3,-,15,TRBV4-3,CASSQDWGTGNTIYF,TGCGCCAGCAGCCAAGATTGGGGGACTGGAAACACCATATATTTT
-,TRBJ1-4,-,16,TRBV7-9,CASSLPGGRRGSKLFF,TGTGCCAGCAGCTTACCGGGAGGGCGCCGGGGGTCGAAACTGTTTTTT
-,TRBJ2-1,-,16,TRBV21-1,CASSKEAAGGQNEQFF,TGTGCCAGCAGCAAAGAGGCAGCGGGGGGGCAGAATGAGCAGTTCTTC
once,TRBJ1-2,-,13,TRBV6-2/TRBV6-3,CASSFPGRDGYTF,TGTGCCAGCAGTTTTCCGGGAAGAGATGGCTACACCTTC
-,TRBJ2-1,TRBD2,14,TRBV19,CASSSLADYNEQFF,TGTGCCAGTAGTAGCCTAGCGGACTACAATGAGCAGTTCTTC
-,TRBJ1-3,-,13,TRBV6-6,CASSIDSGNTIYF,TGTGCCAGCAGTATCGACTCTGGAAACACCATATATTTT
-,TRBJ1-4,-,14,TRBV3-1/TRBV3-2,CASSLRQAAEKLFF,TGTGCCAGCAGCCTCCGACAGGCGGCTGAAAAACTGTTTTTT
-,TRBJ1-1,-,13,TRBV12-3/TRBV12-4,CASRQEWETEAFF,TGTGCCAGCAGACAGGAATGGGAGACTGAAGCTTTCTTT
-,TRBJ2-2,TRBD1,18,TRBV3-1/TRBV3-2,CASSPGPGTGNFTGELFF,TGTGCCAGCAGCCCCGGACCCGGGACAGGGAACTTCACCGGGGAGCTGTTTTTT
-,TRBJ1-4,TRBD1,15,TRBV6-2/TRBV6-3,CASSSPAGGNEKLFF,TGTGCCAGCAGTTCCCCCGCAGGGGGCAATGAAAAACTGTTTTTT
few,TRBJ1-1,-,12,TRBV29-1,CSVTAGLTEAFF,TGCAGCGTTACCGCGGGTCTGACTGAAGCTTTCTTT
-,TRBJ1-1,-,15,TRBV28,CASSLPGTKNTEAFF,TGTGCCAGCAGTTTACCCGGGACAAAGAACACTGAAGCTTTCTTT
-,TRBJ2-7,-,13,TRBV6-5,CASKPDTYLAQYF,TGTGCCAGCAAGCCGGACACCTACCTCGCGCAGTACTTC
-,TRBJ1-2,TRBD1,14,TRBV7-9,CASSPTGKSGRYTF,TGTGCCAGCAGCCCGACAGGGAAATCGGGTCGCTACACCTTC
few,TRBJ1-2,TRBD1,18,TRBV4-2,CASSQVEGQGAFGYGYTF,TGTGCCAGCAGCCAAGTCGAGGGACAGGGGGCCTTTGGGTATGGCTACACCTTC
once,TRBJ2-7,-,12,TRBV27,CASSLGGYEQYF,TGTGCCAGCAGTCTAGGAGGCTACGAGCAGTACTTC
-,TRBJ1-2,-,10,TRBV29-1,CSVNADGYTF,TGCAGCGTAAACGCGGATGGCTACACCTTC
-,TRBJ2-1,TRBD1,17,TRBV24-1,CATSDFPARTGRNEQFF,TGTGCCACCAGTGATTTCCCAGCCCGGACAGGGCGGAATGAGCAGTTCTTC
-,TRBJ1-1,TRBD1,13,TRBV7-9,CASIQGARTEAFF,TGTGCCAGCATCCAGGGGGCGCGGACTGAAGCTTTCTTT
-,TRBJ2-3,TRBD1,16,TRBV5-1,CASSPEGDRVVDTQYF,TGCGCCAGCAGCCCCGAAGGGGACAGGGTGGTGGATACGCAGTATTTT
-,TRBJ2-2,-,15,TRBV2,CASSRTDSNTGELFF,TGTGCCAGCAGCAGGACTGATTCGAACACCGGGGAGCTGTTTTTT
-,TRBJ2-2,TRBD1,16,TRBV14,CASSQLLPGGTGELFF,TGTGCCAGCAGCCAATTATTACCAGGGGGAACCGGGGAGCTGTTTTTT
-,TRBJ2-5,-,15,TRBV15,CATSARRAYQETQYF,TGTGCCACCAGCGCCCGCCGGGCGTACCAAGAGACCCAGTACTTC
-,TRBJ1-6,-,15,TRBV5-4,CASSLGLTYNSPLHF,TGTGCCAGCAGCTTGGGGCTTACCTATAATTCACCCCTCCACTTT
-,TRBJ2-7,TRBD2,19,TRBV6-2/TRBV6-3,CASSYSTRGLETSGYEQYF,TGTGCCAGCAGTTACTCGACGAGGGGCCTGGAGACTAGCGGGTACGAGCAGTACTTC
-,TRBJ2-7,-,16,TRBV10-3,CAISGDQASGPYEQYF,TGTGCCATCAGTGGTGATCAGGCCTCGGGGCCCTACGAGCAGTACTTC
-,TRBJ1-2,-,16,TRBV11-2,CASSLDLGAGSDGYTF,TGTGCCAGCAGCTTAGATCTCGGGGCAGGGAGCGATGGCTACACCTTC
-,TRBJ1-1,-,14,TRBV6-5,CASRHPGENTEAFF,TGTGCCAGCCGACACCCCGGGGAAAACACTGAAGCTTTCTTT